This T cell receptor (beta chain) originates from a study of CD8+CD57+ T cells in acquired aplastic anemia (dated by TCRdb to the late 2010s). Some background on the complete study: A mean of approximately 3 ug of DNA, ranging from about 0.2 to 27.4 ug, was extracted from sorted CD4+ and CD8+ cells.

This clonotype appeared a single time. Which antigen it targets is not known. There are no base qualities to consult, and no much larger clone falls within one base. Evidence from a single read is weak. Genomic DNA was used as template for profiling of TCR beta VDJ combinations and CDR3 sequences. An Illumina HiSeq 2000 was used for TCR repertoire sequencing. Per the original workflow: TRBV/TRBJ rearrangement plots, CDR3 size and DJ length profiles, and Simpson's diversity index were used to assess repertoires. The most abundant DNA sequence in the deep sequencing data was taken as the immunodominant clone. CDR3 amino acid sequences were screened for sharing across subjects and were compared with published repertoires and the VDJdb database. In-frame beta chains were kept once TCRdb had trimmed the public reads at Q25 with fastp and called clones with MiXCR. One record per CDR3 amino acid sequence lists the most common genes and DNA. V and J calls and clone size were set by TCRdb, not the authors. In all, the sample holds roughly 180,000 distinct CDR3 sequences, and 64% of those were seen once. The top ten clones comprise 46% of the sample.

V is trimmed back by 7 bases and J by 6 bases, and the junction contains 12 bases that no gene match accounts for. The CDR3 has 15 amino acids, counting the end cysteine and phenylalanine. The CDR3 DNA has 45 bases and is translated from base 1. CDR1 and CDR2 were assigned from the germline V gene as SGHTA and FQGNSA. Study-level results and caveats: Although roughly 30 CD8+ CDR3 sequences were shared by patients and controls, these sequences appeared highly expressed in patients and within the immunodominant clones of patients. CD8+ Simpson's diversity did not differ significantly between patients and healthy controls (P=0.060).

In this study, sorted CD4+ and CD8+ T cells from the blood of healthy subjects and of severe aplastic anemia patients had their TCR repertoires deep-sequenced. Ficoll-Paque density gradient centrifugation was used to isolate peripheral blood mononuclear cells. Before DNA was extracted, CD4+ and CD8+ T cells were sorted using either FACS or magnetic beads. The chain couples TRBV7-2 to TRBJ1-5; TRBD1 lines up with 7 middle nucleotides. The source is a human donor with severe aplastic anemia or a healthy control (not recorded which). The sequenced sample was sorted CD4+, CD8+, or CD8+CD57+ T cells (not recorded which) from PBMCs. The CDR3 corresponds to CASTLGTGVGQPQHF. The nucleotide sequence is given as TGTGCCAGCACCCTTGGAACAGGGGTGGGTCAGCCCCAGCATTTT. The reference TRBV7-2 and TRBJ1-5 proteins fill in what lies around the CDR3, so the full variable domain reads GAGVSQSPSNKVTEKGKDVELRCDPISGHTALYWYRQSLGQGLEFLIYFQGNSAPDKSGLPSDRFSAERTGGSVSTLTIQRTQQEDSAVYLCASTLGTGVGQPQHFGDGTRLSIL.